The 19 T cell receptor beta chains reported below all come from one sample, sequenced in a study of tumor-infiltrating lymphocytes in primary liver carcinoma. From roughly 0.45 ug total RNA, TCR beta cDNA was generated with a primer in the constant region. What produced the TCR beta libraries was three nested multiplex PCR rounds using slightly modified ARM-PCR. Forward primers for TRBV1-TRBV30 and a C-beta reverse primer served the first two PCR rounds, at roughly 10 cycles each. A single record per CDR3 protein comes from TCRdb applying MiXCR to the multiplex PCR reads. The table includes about 190,000 distinct CDR3 sequences, approximately 80% detected once. Extraction of RNA together with DNA used roughly 19-32 mg of unsorted bulk tissue. Source material: tumor tissue from primary liver carcinoma. The origin of the receptors is a man aged 40-55 years with primary liver carcinoma and hepatitis B virus infection.

Details on this clonotype: A read error is likely, as this CDR3 ends without the conserved phenylalanine or tryptophan. CDR3 in amino acids: CVSSPDRDFYDYTL. DNA of the CDR3: TGTGTCAGCAGCCCCGACAGGGACTTCTATGACTACACCTTA. V usage is TRBV6-6 and J usage is TRBJ1-2, with TRBD1 matching over 7 bases. Germline CDR1 reads MNHNY; CDR2 reads SVGAGI (reference sequence). The length of the CDR3 is 14 residues.

Remarks on this clonotype: One junction end does not reproduce the germline sequence, and a read error may be involved. Here the CDR3 DNA reads TGTGTCAGCAGGTTGGGCAGCGGCAATCAGCCCCAGCATTTT. Translated, it gives CVSRLGSGNQPQHF. The V and J genes are TRBV6-6 and TRBJ1-5, with no clear D. Germline V lookup: CDR1 MNHNY, CDR2 SVGAGI (reference sequence). The CDR3 extends over 14 amino acids.

About this clonotype: At one boundary the junction diverges from the germline segment, which might be a read error. V gene TRBV4-3 combines with J gene TRBJ2-7; 9 positions match TRBD2. In germline, CDR1 is LGHNA, CDR2 YSLEER. This CDR3 contains 15 residues. CDR3 residues: CAISPDRAGGYEEYF. The CDR3 DNA reads TGCGCCATTAGCCCCGATCGAGCGGGAGGCTACGAGGAGTACTTC.

J is TRBJ2-1 and V is TRBV24-1, with 8 positions matching TRBD2. The CDR3 runs to 13 residues. V shed 7 bases, J shed 7 bases, and the junction held 5 bases outside the gene matches. In germline, CDR1 is KGHDR, CDR2 SFDVKD. CDR3 loop: CATRLADQNEQFF. The CDR3 region has the DNA TGTGCCACCAGACTAGCGGATCAGAATGAGCAGTTCTTC.

As for this clonotype: It may be a read error: a sequence one base away is much more abundant. The chain is built from TRBV5-8 and TRBJ1-5, with D tentatively TRBD1 (5 bases). The CDR3 has 13 residues. V was cut by 0 bases and J by 11 bases, with 12 bases left in between. Germline CDR1 reads SGHTS; CDR2 reads YDEGEE. CDR3 sequence: CASSLAGHQSQHF. CDR3 nucleotides: TGTGCCAGCAGCTTGGCAGGGCACCAGTCCCAGCATTTT. Full variable domain (rest looked up from reference TRBV5-8 and TRBJ1-5): EAGVTQSPTHLIKTRGQQATLRCSPISGHTSVYWYQQALGLGLQFLLWYDEGEERNRGNFPPRFSGRQFPNYSSELNVNALELEDSALYLCASSLAGHQSQHFGDGTRLSIL.

The V and J genes are TRBV11-1 and TRBJ2-3, with D perhaps given as TRBD1 or TRBD2 (5 bases each). The germline gives CDR1 SGHAT, CDR2 FQDESV (reference sequence). Trimming took off 7 bases at V and 1 base at J, with 27 bases between the two ends. This CDR3 has 19 residues. The CDR3 here is CASTSGGNYVGARTDTQYF. Written as DNA, the CDR3 is TGTGCCAGCACCTCTGGGGGAAACTATGTTGGAGCCCGCACAGATACGCAGTATTTT.

This chain uses TRBV6-2 or TRBV6-3 with TRBJ2-7; 7 bases agree with TRBD2. The CDR3 is 14 residues long. The V gene's germline CDR1 is MNHEY and CDR2 SVGEGT. Unmatched junction bases numbered 10, after V lost 10 bases and J lost 1 base. The CDR3: CAINYEGLSYEQYF. The CDR3, as DNA: TGTGCCATCAATTACGAGGGACTATCCTACGAGCAGTACTTC.

A remark on this clonotype: A read error is possible here, since a much larger clone lies one base away. V usage is TRBV5-1 and J usage is TRBJ2-7; 11 nucleotides match TRBD2. Germline loops: CDR1 SGHRS, CDR2 YFSETQ. CDR3 length equals 14 residues. Trimming at V came to 6 bases and at J to 4 bases, leaving 6 bases not matched to a gene. The CDR3: CASKAGTSGYEQYF. The CDR3 DNA reads as TGCGCCAGCAAGGCCGGGACTAGCGGTTACGAGCAGTACTTC.

Remarks on this clonotype: Likely a read error: the CDR3 ends without its conserved phenylalanine or tryptophan. The limits of the CDR3 on the DNA are not certain, so only TCRdb's listed CDR3 is given. The J gene is TRBJ2-7, the V gene TRBV6-6; TRBD1 reflects the table's D call only, with no check against the DNA. The germline V gene has CDR1 MNHNY and CDR2 SVGAGI (reference sequence). Ends included, the CDR3 has 17 residues. CDR3 in amino acids: CASSSSSNQGPRDELYL.

The chain uses TRBV5-4 and TRBJ1-1, with a possible D match to TRBD1 (6 bases). V lost 5 bases and J 10 bases, leaving 21 bases between the germline ends. This CDR3 has 14 residues. CDR1 and CDR2 from the germline V gene are SGHNT and YYREEE (reference sequence). CDR3 protein: CASRSGQGTDAAFF. The CDR3 DNA reads TGTGCCAGCAGATCCGGGCAGGGGACTGATGCAGCTTTCTTT. The full variable domain, its missing parts supplied by reference TRBV5-4 and TRBJ1-1, is ETGVTQSPTHLIKTRGQQVTLRCSSQSGHNTVSWYQQALGQGPQFIFQYYREEENGRGNFPPRFSGLQFPNYSSELNVNALELDDSALYLCASRSGQGTDAAFFGQGTRLTVV.

Concerning this clonotype itself: The junction shows a germline mismatch at one end, possibly a read error. The J gene is TRBJ1-1, the V gene TRBV29-1, with TRBD1 matching 10 bases. The CDR3 contains 15 residues. Germline loops: CDR1 SQVTM, CDR2 ANQGSEA. The CDR3 protein is CSVTGGLLLDSEALF. The CDR3 DNA is TGCAGCGTGACAGGGGGCCTCCTCCTGGACTCTGAAGCTTTATTT. The variable domain in full, with the rest retrieved from reference TRBV29-1 and TRBJ1-1, is SAVISQKPSRDICQRGTSLTIQCQVDSQVTMMFWYRQQPGQSLTLIATANQGSEATYESGFVIDKFPISRPNLTFSTLTVSNMSPEDSSIYLCSVTGGLLLDSEALFGQGTRLTVV.

The rearrangement links TRBV6-5 to TRBJ1-3, with D unresolved. Germline assignment: CDR1 MNHEY and CDR2 SVGAGI. Trimming left V 4 bases short and J 7 bases short, with 11 bases between. This CDR3 has 13 residues. The CDR3 DNA is TGTGCCAGCAGTTCAAAGGCTAACAACACCATATATTTT. Translated: CASSSKANNTIYF.

This clonotype showed up just a few times. Mismatch with germline at one junction end may stem from a read error. The chain combines TRBV11-1 with TRBJ2-6; possible D gene TRBD1, 5 bases. In germline, CDR1 is SGHAT, CDR2 FQDESV (reference sequence). The CDR3 totals 15 residues. CDR3 protein: CGSSLGRAGANLLTF. In DNA form, the CDR3 reads TGTGGCAGCAGCTTGGGCCGAGCTGGGGCCAACCTCCTGACTTTC.

In regard to this clonotype: At one of its ends the junction is not consistent with the germline gene, which may arise from a read error. This rearrangement joins TRBV6-2 or TRBV6-3 to TRBJ1-2; tentative D call: TRBD1 (5 bases). In germline, CDR1 is MNHEY, CDR2 SVGEGT. CDR3 length: 14 residues. This CDR3 is CANRTPAQGYGYTF. CDR3 bases: TGTGCCAACAGAACCCCGGCGCAGGGATATGGCTACACCTTT.

As to this clonotype: Because the CDR3 is missing its conserved closing phenylalanine or tryptophan, this is likely a read error. The chain combines TRBV7-8 with TRBJ2-3; 9 bases map to TRBD2. V was pared by 4 bases and J by 2 bases, with 7 bases of the junction left unmatched. From germline, CDR1 is SGHVS and CDR2 FQNEAQ. CDR3 size: 16 residues. The CDR3, as DNA: TGTGCCAGCAGCTACGGACTAGCGAACGACACAGATACGCAGTATCTT. It codes for CASSYGLANDTDTQYL.

Regarding this clonotype: An end of the junction differs from the germline gene, which may be a read error. V and J are TRBV5-6 and TRBJ1-5; D unclear. The CDR3 extends over 12 amino acids. The V gene's germline CDR1 is SGHDT and CDR2 YYEEEE. Written as DNA, the CDR3 is TGTGCCAGCAGCTTGGTAGATCAGTCCCAGCATTTT. This codes for CASSLVDQSQHF.

About this clonotype itself: The germline gene is not matched at one end of the junction; a read error may be the cause. The chain has TRBV6-6 and TRBJ2-5; TRBD1 might be the D (6 bases). The CDR3 covers 15 residues. Per the germline V gene, CDR1 is MNHNY and CDR2 is SVGAGI (reference sequence). This chain's CDR3 is CASSYSRTVKEAQYF. CDR3 nucleotides: TGTGCCAGCAGTTACTCGAGGACAGTCAAAGAGGCCCAGTACTTC.

The chain couples TRBV4-2 to TRBJ2-7; D gene unclear. This CDR3 contains 17 residues. Germline-derived CDR1 and CDR2 are LGHNA and YNFKEQ. With 0 bases removed from V and 7 bases from J, the gap between germline ends came to 22 bases. The CDR3 loop reads CASSQERLETVGWEQYF. CDR3 bases: TGTGCCAGCAGCCAAGAGAGGCTCGAGACTGTGGGCTGGGAGCAGTACTTC.

The genes are TRBV10-3 and TRBJ2-7; 7 nucleotides line up with TRBD1. The CDR3 extends over 13 amino acids. Germline V CDR1 and CDR2: ENHRY, SYGVKD. The CDR3 loop is CVTRDSQDYEQYF. The CDR3 region has the DNA TGTGTCACCCGGGACAGCCAAGACTACGAGCAGTACTTC.